The TCR beta chain described here comes from a study of Graves' ophthalmopathy and Graves' hyperthyroidism (dated by TCRdb to 2017 to 2018). Regarding the complete study: Peripheral blood was collected at initial diagnosis, before any treatment. TCR beta repertoire signatures were used to distinguish Graves' ophthalmopathy from Graves' hyperthyroidism and to predict progression to ophthalmopathy. An independent validation cohort was composed of 18 hyperthyroidism patients and about 16 patients who later progressed from hyperthyroidism to ophthalmopathy. In total, 135 blood samples were TCR-sequenced: under 45 ophthalmopathy, some 75 hyperthyroidism and roughly 17 hyperthyroidism-to-ophthalmopathy patients. After sampling, hyperthyroidism patients received methimazole starting at 30 mg daily, and ophthalmopathy patients received high-dose intravenous methylprednisolone. In roughly 6 hyperthyroidism patients, T-cell repertoires of thyroid tissue and blood were compared. To explore V-J signatures that distinguish ophthalmopathy from hyperthyroidism, a discovery set of 100 patients was enrolled, made up of 40 to 45 with ophthalmopathy and some 58 with stable hyperthyroidism.

For repertoire sequencing, TCR beta CDR3 regions were amplified from RNA transcripts. The first round of RT-PCR was done with HTBI primers and the Qiagen OneStep RT-PCR kit, and was followed by a second round of multiplex PCR, then size selection and purification. Sequencing of the libraries was carried out on an Illumina HiSeq2000 in paired-end mode with 100 bp reads. As for the original processing: SOAPnuke was used for read processing, and reads with adapters, uncalled bases, a mean Phred below 15, or no exact constant-primer or identifier match were discarded. High-quality paired reads were merged with COPE v1.2.5. Each unique nucleotide sequence was treated as a clonotype, and MiTCR v1.1 was used to align the clonotypes to the IMGT TRB V, D and J references. The analysis was limited to V-J combinations with a frequency above 0.0001, which together covered just over 98% of the repertoires. A TCR clonal expansion and chaos score per V-J combination was defined as the ratio of F50 clonal expansion to chaos observed in the TCRdist matrix. Welch's t-statistics and random forest were used to reduce the features to some 13 V-J combinations, which were then used as input to a naive Bayes classifier. The Morisita-Horn index was used to measure how similar the thyroid and blood repertoires were. TCRdb cleaned the public reads at Q25 with fastp, built clones with MiXCR and kept in-frame beta chains. Each CDR3 protein appears once, grouped with its most common genes and DNA. These V and J calls are TCRdb output, not the study's own analysis. This sample comprises about 660,000 distinct CDR3 sequences, roughly 39% of them detected only once. The ten largest clones capture around 3% of the sample.

Ophthalmopathy patients had moderately to severely active disease, Clinical Activity Score of at least 3, NOSPECS grade of at least 4, and disease duration under 3 months. Patients with other autoimmune diseases, uncontrolled infections, pregnancy or lactation were excluded from the study. Diagnosis was based on clinical symptoms, serum thyroxine, TRAb, thyroid ultrasound and orbital computed tomography. Using Ficoll-Paque density gradient centrifugation, PBMCs were isolated from 9 to 10 ml of fresh peripheral blood. Total RNA was extracted with Trizol reagent and quality-checked on an Agilent 2100 Bioanalyzer. Reading the germline V gene gives CDR1 SQVTM and CDR2 ANQGSEA. From cysteine to phenylalanine, the CDR3 is 14 amino acids long. Only the CDR3 DNA stays, 42 bases, in frame from base 1. V is cut by 4 bases and J by 0 bases, and the space between the germline ends is 10 bases. On this clonotype: Its antigen remains undetermined. No qualities accompany the bases; no much larger clone lies one base away.

Study-wide conclusions, independent of this receptor: Among expanded thyroid clonotypes with frequency above 0.001, most also showed up in blood, which suggests that blood repertoires may reflect the thyroid immune response. In validation, the model predicted ophthalmopathy progression with about 71% sensitivity and roughly 72% specificity; more than ten predicted patients were CT-confirmed with GO in a median of roughly 6.8 months. No statistical method was used to set the sample size in advance, and the investigators knew which group each participant was assigned to. In cross-validation, the 13-signature model distinguished ophthalmopathy from stable hyperthyroidism with 85% to 90% sensitivity and approximately 81% specificity, and in the test set the corresponding values were around 78% and 73%.

The rearrangement joined TRBV29-1 to TRBJ1-3, with the identity of the D gene unclear. Source material: peripheral blood. The origin of this receptor is an adult man with Graves' ophthalmopathy. For the CDR3, the sequence is CSVGEKSSGNTIYF. The bases are TGCAGCGTTGGGGAGAAGAGCTCTGGAAACACCATATATTTT.